This T cell receptor beta chain was sequenced during a study of blood T cell repertoires in COVID-19 (dated by TCRdb to about 2020). At the level of the whole study: Samples from collaborators originated in the United States, Italy and Spain and spanned both the acute and convalescent phases of COVID-19. Nearly every sample came with metadata listing a de-identified subject ID, COVID-19 status, age in years and sex. The prospective study material was composed of cDNA or gDNA derived from T cells, B-cell-depleted T cells, or PBMCs. HLA class I and class II types, where available, came from metadata supplied by the sample provider rather than from assay-based typing. The samples were drawn from the first 160 participants of the ongoing ImmuneRACE study and from under 1,500 subjects provided by 6 global collaborators. The repertoires were made available in a free public database intended to serve as a resource for research on the immune response to SARS-CoV-2. Subjects who had been exposed to COVID-19, were actively infected with it, or had recovered from it provided the deeply sampled blood TCRbeta repertoires that made up the dataset.

Trimming leaves V shorter by 6 bases and J shorter by 3 bases, with the junction holding 6 bases beyond the gene matches. The cysteine opens and the phenylalanine closes a CDR3 of 14 amino acids. Only CDR3 DNA remains: 42 bases, in frame from the first base. The germline V gene sets CDR1 to MNHEY and CDR2 to SVGAGI. TCRbeta CDR3 regions were amplified from genomic DNA using the immunoSEQ Assay, a bias-controlled multiplex PCR. In the authors' own workflow: The number of nucleated cells in each sample was estimated from the amplification of reference gene primers within the assay. To quantify the absolute abundance of each unique TCRbeta CDR3 rearrangement, sequence reads were collapsed and filtered. For each sample, productive Simpson clonality was calculated by taking the square root of Simpson's diversity index across productive rearrangements. TCRdb took over this immuneACCESS table, retaining in-frame rearrangements with V and J assigned. Such tables are incomplete; in checked studies, under half of the missing clones stem from an unresolved V gene, and the remainder is unexplained. That table gives V, J and clone size, and the DNA gave D and trimming. Counted in this sample were about 89,000 clones; roughly 80% of them appeared once. The ten largest account for about half of the sample.

Whole blood was collected in K2EDTA tubes by collaborating institutions according to the institutions' own protocols. For TCRbeta analysis, collaborator samples were shipped as frozen whole blood, as isolated PBMCs, or as DNA extracted from either sample type. Broader findings and caveats from the paper: How much clinical and demographic metadata was included differed by source and by participant, and the metadata was provided uncurated.

This clone was picked up a small number of times. Its antigen is still unknown. Base qualities are missing; no much larger clone stands one base away. The chain is assembled from TRBV6-5 and TRBJ2-7, with TRBD1 matching 9 junction bases. The sequenced material came from peripheral blood. This sequence was found in a human donor in a cohort sampled during active COVID-19. The DNA sequence reads TGTGCCAGCAGATCCGGGACAGGGAGCTACGAGCAGTACTTC. Translated, this is CASRSGTGSYEQYF.